The clone carrying this TCR beta chain was counted ten times or more. Until they underwent thyroid surgery, no patient had received any treatment. These data belong to a study of metastatic and nonmetastatic thyroid tumors. This CDR3 has 16 amino acids. The junction had 4 bases not matched to a gene; V was cut back by 5 bases and J by 0 bases. CDR1 is MNHEY, CDR2 SVGEGT, per germline. TCRdb reprocessed the PCR reads via MiXCR. Seen here are around 30,000 clones, roughly 13% observed once, and the top ten hold about 5.3%. The gene calls are TRBV6-2 or TRBV6-3 and TRBJ1-1, with 12 nucleotides matching TRBD1. The sequence was collected from a female donor with papillary thyroid cancer or a benign thyroid nodule (not recorded which). Some clones in this sample may be carry-over from other donors' samples. The sequenced sample was blood. CDR3 residues: CASSEGTGGMNTEAFF. In DNA form, the CDR3 reads TGTGCCAGCAGTGAGGGGACAGGGGGCATGAACACTGAAGCTTTCTTT.